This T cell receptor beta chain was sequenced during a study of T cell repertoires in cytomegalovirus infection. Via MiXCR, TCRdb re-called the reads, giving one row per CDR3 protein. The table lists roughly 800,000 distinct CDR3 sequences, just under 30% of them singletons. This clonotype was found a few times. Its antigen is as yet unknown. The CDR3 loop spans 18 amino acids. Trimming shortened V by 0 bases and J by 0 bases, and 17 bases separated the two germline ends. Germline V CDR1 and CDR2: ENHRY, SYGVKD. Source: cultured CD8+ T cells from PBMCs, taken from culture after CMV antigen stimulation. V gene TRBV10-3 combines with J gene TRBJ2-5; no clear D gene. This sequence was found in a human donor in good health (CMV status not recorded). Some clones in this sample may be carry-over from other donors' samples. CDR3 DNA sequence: TGTGCCATCAGTGAGTCCTCGCCGAGCTTGGGGAACCAAGAGACCCAGTACTTC. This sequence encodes CAISESSPSLGNQETQYF.